Sequencing of this T cell receptor (beta chain) was carried out in a study of blood T cell repertoires in COVID-19. Whole-study context: Two negative PCRs, clearance, or symptom resolution were required of recovered Cohort 3 donors.

Profiling relied on immunoSEQ multiplex PCR, and the TCRdb table lists in-frame clones only, not all of them. Seen here are about 170,000 clones, 70% to 85% observed once, and the top ten hold around 17%. The CDR3 loop spans 14 amino acids. Germline V gene lookup returns CDR1 ENHRY and CDR2 SYGVKD. V gave up 4 bases and J gave up 3 bases; unmatched junction bases: 5. In assigning cohorts, the study relied on participant-reported clinical history. The sequence derives from a woman in her 70s in a cohort exposed to, infected with or recovered from COVID-19 (not recorded which). The chain employs TRBV10-3 and TRBJ2-7; 8 bases are a match to TRBD1. Material for sequencing was PBMCs or T cells enriched from blood (not recorded which). In nucleotides, the CDR3 is TGTGCCATCAGTGTCCGGACAGGGTTCTACGAGCAGTACTTC. Protein sequence: CAISVRTGFYEQYF.